This TCR beta chain originates from a study of cytomegalovirus exposure and HLA in healthy donors. Study-wide results and caveats: Earlier analysis found most TCR beta V segments productive about 90% or about 30% of the time. The listing of 150 to 200 TCR beta chains classed them as cytomegalovirus-associated.

CDR1 is SGHNT, CDR2 YYREEE, per germline (reference sequence). There are 15 residues in the CDR3. V shed 4 bases and J shed 2 bases, with 12 bases lying between them. PCR used 60 Vbeta primers and 13 Jbeta primers. Sequencing used immunoSEQ multiplex PCR; TCRdb keeps in-frame clones, though not all of them. The top ten clones hold less than 15% of a sample with about 150,000 clones, around 78% of them seen once. As for this clone: No antigen is known for it.

J is TRBJ2-2 and V is TRBV5-4; tentative D call: TRBD2 (7 bases). This receptor was obtained from a woman between 50 and 59 years old in good health and CMV-seropositive. The sequenced material came from PBMCs. The CDR3 sequence is CASSPGGGNTGELFF. CDR3 sequence (DNA): TGTGCCAGCAGCCCGGGGGGCGGAAACACCGGGGAGCTGTTTTTT.